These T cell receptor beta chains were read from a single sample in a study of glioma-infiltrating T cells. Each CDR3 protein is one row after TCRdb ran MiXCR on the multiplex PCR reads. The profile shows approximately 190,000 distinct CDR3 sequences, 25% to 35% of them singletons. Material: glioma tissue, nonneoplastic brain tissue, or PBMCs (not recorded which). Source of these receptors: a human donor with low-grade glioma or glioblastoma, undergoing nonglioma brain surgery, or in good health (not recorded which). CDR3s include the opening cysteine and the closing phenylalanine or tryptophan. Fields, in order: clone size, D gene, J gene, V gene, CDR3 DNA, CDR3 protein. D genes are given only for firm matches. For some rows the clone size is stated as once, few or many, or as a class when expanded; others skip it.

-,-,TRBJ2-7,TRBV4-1,TGCGCCAGCAGCCAAGATAAATCAGGGGCCTACGAGCAGTACTTC,CASSQDKSGAYEQYF
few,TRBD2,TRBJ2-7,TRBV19,TGTGCCAGTAGTATGGGACTAGCGCACTCCTACGAGCAGTACTTC,CASSMGLAHSYEQYF
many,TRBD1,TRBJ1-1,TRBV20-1,TGCAGTGCTAGGAGTGAAACAGGGGCGGTTGAAGCTTTCTTT,CSARSETGAVEAFF
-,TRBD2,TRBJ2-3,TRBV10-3,TGTGCCATTCGGTCAGAGGCAACCGGGACTAGGGACACAGATACGCAGTATTTT,CAIRSEATGTRDTDTQYF
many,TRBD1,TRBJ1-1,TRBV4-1,TGCGCCAGCAGAGGTCCCCTCAGGGGGACTGAAGCTTTCTTT,CASRGPLRGTEAFF
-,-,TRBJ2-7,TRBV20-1,TGCAGTGCTAGAAGACGGGGTTCCTACGAGCAGTACTTC,CSARRRGSYEQYF
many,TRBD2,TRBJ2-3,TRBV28,TGTGCCAGCAGTTCAATTAGCGGGAGAGGTTCAGATACGCAGTATTTT,CASSSISGRGSDTQYF
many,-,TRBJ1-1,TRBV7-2,TGTGCCAGCAGCTTGAACTGGAACACTGAAGCTTTCTTT,CASSLNWNTEAFF
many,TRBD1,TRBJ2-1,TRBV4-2,TGTGCCAGCAGCCAGGCGGGACAGGGCAATGAGCAGTTCTTC,CASSQAGQGNEQFF
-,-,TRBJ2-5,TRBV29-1,TGCAGCGTTGAACCCCAGGAGTCCCAAGAGACCCAGTACTTC,CSVEPQESQETQYF
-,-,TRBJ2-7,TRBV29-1,TGCAGCGTTGAAGGGGAAAACACCTACGAGCAGTACTTC,CSVEGENTYEQYF
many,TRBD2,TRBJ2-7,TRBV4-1,TGCGCCAGCAGCCAGGCGACTAGCGTAGCCTACGAGCAGTACTTC,CASSQATSVAYEQYF
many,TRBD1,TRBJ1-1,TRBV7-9,TGTGCCAGCAGTCAAGGGACAGGGTCTTTCAAACGGACTGAAGCTTTCTTT,CASSQGTGSFKRTEAFF
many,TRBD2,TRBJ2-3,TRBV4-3,TGCGCCAGCAGCCAAGATCGAGCGGGAGGGGCGGATACGCAGTATTTT,CASSQDRAGGADTQYF
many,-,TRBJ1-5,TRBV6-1,TGTGCCAGCAGTCCCTTAACCTCATACAGGAGCAATCAGCCCCAGCATTTT,CASSPLTSYRSNQPQHF
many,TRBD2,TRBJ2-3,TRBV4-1,TGCGCCAGCAGCTCTACGGGACTAGGGCCCAGAGACACGCAGTATTTT,CASSSTGLGPRDTQYF
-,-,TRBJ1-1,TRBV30,TGTGCCTGGAGTGTGGGGAGCGGAGTCACTGAAGCTTTCTTT,CAWSVGSGVTEAFF
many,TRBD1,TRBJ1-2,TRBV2,TGTGCCAGCAGTGACCTCGGACAGGTCTATGGCTACACCTTC,CASSDLGQVYGYTF
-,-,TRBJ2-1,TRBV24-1,TGTGCCACCAATGATCGGTATAGTTACAATGAGCAGTTCTTC,CATNDRYSYNEQFF
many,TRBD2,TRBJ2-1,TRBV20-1,TGCAGTGCTAGAGAGACTAGCGGGACCACCTACAATGAGCAGTTCTTC,CSARETSGTTYNEQFF
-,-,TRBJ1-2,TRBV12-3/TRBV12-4,TGTGCCAGCACCCAGTCCCCGTATGGCTACACCTTC,CASTQSPYGYTF
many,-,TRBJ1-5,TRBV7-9,TGTGCCAGCAGCTTAGGGCAGGGGAAGGGAAGCAATCAGCCCCAGCATTTT,CASSLGQGKGSNQPQHF
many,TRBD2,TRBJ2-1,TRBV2,TGTGCCAGCAGTGAGCTTGGACTAGCGGGACATGAGCAGTTCTTC,CASSELGLAGHEQFF
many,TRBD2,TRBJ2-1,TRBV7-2,TGTGCCAGCAGCTTAGCTAGCGGGATCTCCTACAATGAGCAGTTCTTC,CASSLASGISYNEQFF
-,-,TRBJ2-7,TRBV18,TGTGCCAGCTCACCCCTTTGGACAGCTACTAACGAGCAGTACTTC,CASSPLWTATNEQYF
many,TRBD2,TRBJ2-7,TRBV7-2,TGTGCCAGCAGCTTATGGCGGGGGACCTACGAGCAGTACTTC,CASSLWRGTYEQYF
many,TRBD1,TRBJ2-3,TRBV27,TGTGCCAGCAGTGCCCCGACAGGGCCCTTTGGCACAGATACGCAGTATTTT,CASSAPTGPFGTDTQYF
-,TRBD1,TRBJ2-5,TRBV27,TGTGCCAGCAGTTACTACAGGGGGTACGAGACCCAGTACTTC,CASSYYRGYETQYF
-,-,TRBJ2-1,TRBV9,TGTGCCAGCAGCGTAGGCAGGGTCGTCGATGAGCAGTTCTTC,CASSVGRVVDEQFF
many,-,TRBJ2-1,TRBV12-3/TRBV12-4,TGTGCCAGCAACCGAGCCAGTAGGGATGAGCAGTTCTTC,CASNRASRDEQFF
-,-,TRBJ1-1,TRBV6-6,TGTGCCTGCAGTTACGAAGGCGGCCCAGGAGCTTTCTTT,CACSYEGGPGAFF
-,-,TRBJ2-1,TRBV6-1,TGTGTTAGCACATTCCCCACAGCGGGCGGAACAGCCTACAATGAGCAGTTCTTC,CVSTFPTAGGTAYNEQFF
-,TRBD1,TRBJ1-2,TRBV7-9,TGTGCCAGCAGCTCTACCACTACCGGGACAGAGGGGAATGGCTACACCTTC,CASSSTTTGTEGNGYTF
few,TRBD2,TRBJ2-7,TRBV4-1,TGCGCCAGCAGCCAAGCAAGGGGAGGGGTGAATGGTTACAGCGAGCAGTACTTC,CASSQARGGVNGYSEQYF
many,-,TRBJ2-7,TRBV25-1,TGTGCCAGCAGTCTCGACGAGCAGTACTTC,CASSLDEQYF
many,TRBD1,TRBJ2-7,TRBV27,TGTGCCAGCAGTAAAAGTCTCAGGGGGTACGAGCAGTACTTC,CASSKSLRGYEQYF
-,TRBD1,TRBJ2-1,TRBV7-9,TGTGCCAGCAGCTTAGCAGTCAGTCAAGGGGACAGTGAGCAGTTCTTC,CASSLAVSQGDSEQFF
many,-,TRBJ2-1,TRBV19,TGTGCCAGTAGTATGGGGCGGTCCTCCTACAATGAGCAGTTCTTC,CASSMGRSSYNEQFF
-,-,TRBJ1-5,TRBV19,TGTGCCAGTAGTACGCCCCGGGGGATCGGTAATCAGCCCCAGCATTTT,CASSTPRGIGNQPQHF
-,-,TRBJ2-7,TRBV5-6,TGTTCCAGCAGCTTGGGGGCAGGGGACGAGCAGTACTTC,CSSSLGAGDEQYF
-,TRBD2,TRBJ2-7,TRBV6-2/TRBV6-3,TGTACCTGCTTGGGACTAGCGGGCCCCTACGAGCAGTACTTC,CTCLGLAGPYEQYF
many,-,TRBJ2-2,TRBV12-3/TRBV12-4,TGTGCCAGCAGAAGAGGGGGAAACACCGGGGAGCTGTTTTTT,CASRRGGNTGELFF
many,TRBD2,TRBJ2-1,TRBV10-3,TGTGCCACCGCTAGGGACGGGAGGGCCGGGAATGAGCAGTTCTTC,CATARDGRAGNEQFF
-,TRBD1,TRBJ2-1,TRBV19,TGTGCCAGTAGTATAGTGGGACAGGGGGATCTCACGAATGAGCAGTTCTTC,CASSIVGQGDLTNEQFF
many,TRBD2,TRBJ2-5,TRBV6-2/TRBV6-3,TGTGCCAGCAGACCAGGACTAGCGGGAGAGCTGTACCAAGAGACCCAGTACTTC,CASRPGLAGELYQETQYF
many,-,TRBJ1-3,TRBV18,TGTGCCAGCTCACCCGGAACGAGGACACCTGGAAACACCATATATTTT,CASSPGTRTPGNTIYF
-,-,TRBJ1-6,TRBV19,TGTGCCAGTAGACGCCCGGGAGGGTCGGGTAATTCACCCCTCCACTTT,CASRRPGGSGNSPLHF
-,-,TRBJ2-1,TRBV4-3,TGCGCCAGCAGCCAAGATATGCGGGCACTTACCAATGAGCAGTTCTTC,CASSQDMRALTNEQFF
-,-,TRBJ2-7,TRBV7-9,TGTGACAGCAGCTTTTCTTACGAGCAGTACTTC,CDSSFSYEQYF
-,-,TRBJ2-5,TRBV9,TGTGCCAGCAGCGTAGGGACCCAGCCCCAAGAGACCCAGTACTTC,CASSVGTQPQETQYF